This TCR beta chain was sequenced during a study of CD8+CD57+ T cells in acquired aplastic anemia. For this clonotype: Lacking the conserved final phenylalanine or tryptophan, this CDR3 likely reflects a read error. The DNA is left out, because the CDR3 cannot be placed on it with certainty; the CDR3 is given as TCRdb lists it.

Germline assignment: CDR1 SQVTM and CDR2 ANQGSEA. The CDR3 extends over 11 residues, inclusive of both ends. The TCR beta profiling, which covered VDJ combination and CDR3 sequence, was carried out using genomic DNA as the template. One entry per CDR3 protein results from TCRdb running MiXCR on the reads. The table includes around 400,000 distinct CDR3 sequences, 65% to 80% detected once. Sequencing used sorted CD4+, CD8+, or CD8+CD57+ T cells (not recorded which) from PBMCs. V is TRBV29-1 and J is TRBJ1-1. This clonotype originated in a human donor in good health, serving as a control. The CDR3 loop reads CSVGMGTEASV.